This TCR beta chain emerged from a study of blood T cell repertoires in COVID-19 (dated by TCRdb to 2020 to 2022). With respect to the entire study: Samples covering the acute and convalescent phases of COVID-19 were provided by collaborators in the United States, Italy and Spain. Samples were obtained from the ongoing ImmuneRACE study (first 160 participants) and from some 1,200 subjects provided by 6 global collaborators. Deeply sampled blood TCRbeta repertoires from subjects exposed to, actively infected with, or recovered from COVID-19 were included in the dataset. Where available, HLA class I and class II types were obtained from metadata supplied by the sample provider rather than from assay-based typing. A de-identified subject ID, COVID-19 status, age in years and sex were almost always included in the sample metadata. The prospective study material was composed of cDNA or gDNA derived from T cells, B-cell-depleted T cells, or PBMCs. The repertoires were released in a freely available public database meant as a resource for research on the immune response to SARS-CoV-2.

Of note for this clone: Its antigen specificity is not known. It has no much larger one-base neighbor in the sample; base qualities were not kept.

Study-level results and caveats: How much clinical and demographic metadata was included differed by source and by participant, and the metadata was provided uncurated.

TCRbeta CDR3 regions were amplified from genomic DNA by means of the immunoSEQ Assay, a bias-controlled multiplex PCR. Per the source publication's procedure: The number of nucleated cells in each sample was estimated from the amplification of reference gene primers within the assay. Sequence reads were collapsed and filtered to measure the absolute abundance of every unique TCRbeta CDR3 rearrangement. For each sample, productive Simpson clonality was calculated by taking the square root of Simpson's diversity index across productive rearrangements. TCRdb stores this immuneACCESS table with in-frame sequences only. Part of the clones is absent; in the studies checked, under half of the shortfall reflects unresolved V genes, and no reason is known for the rest. The V and J calls and clone size are taken from that table; D and trimming were inferred from the DNA. A total of about 130,000 clones appear in this sample, approximately 80% of them only once. The ten top clones hold about 9.6% of the sample.

Collaborating institutions collected whole blood in K2EDTA tubes following their own protocols. Collaborator samples were shipped for TCRbeta analysis as frozen whole blood, isolated PBMCs, or DNA extracted from either sample type. The receptor's source is a man aged 35-49 years with active or convalescent COVID-19. Sequencing was carried out using peripheral blood.

In nucleotides, the sequence is TGCGCCACCGGGACCGGGACAGGGAATGAAAAACTGTTTTTT. Translated, it reads CATGTGTGNEKLFF. This receptor chain uses TRBV5-1 and TRBJ1-4; TRBD1 lines up with 9 middle nucleotides. The germline V gene sets CDR1 to SGHRS and CDR2 to YFSETQ. V lost 9 bases and J lost 5 bases, and the count of bases not matched to a germline gene is 8. The CDR3 contains 14 residues, cysteine and phenylalanine counted. The DNA shown is the 42-base CDR3, in frame from base 1.